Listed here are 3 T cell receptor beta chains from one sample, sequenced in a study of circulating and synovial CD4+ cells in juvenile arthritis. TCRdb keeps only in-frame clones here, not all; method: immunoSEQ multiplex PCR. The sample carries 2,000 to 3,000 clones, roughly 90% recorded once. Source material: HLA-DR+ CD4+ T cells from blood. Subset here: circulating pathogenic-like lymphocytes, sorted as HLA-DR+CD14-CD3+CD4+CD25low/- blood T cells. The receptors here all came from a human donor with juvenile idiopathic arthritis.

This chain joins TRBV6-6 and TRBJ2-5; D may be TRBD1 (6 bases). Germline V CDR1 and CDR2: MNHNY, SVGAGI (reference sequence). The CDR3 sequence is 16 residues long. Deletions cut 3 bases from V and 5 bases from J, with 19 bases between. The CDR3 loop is CASSYGPSGAGETQYF. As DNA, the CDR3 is TGTGCCAGCAGTTATGGCCCCTCAGGGGCTGGTGAGACCCAGTACTTC.

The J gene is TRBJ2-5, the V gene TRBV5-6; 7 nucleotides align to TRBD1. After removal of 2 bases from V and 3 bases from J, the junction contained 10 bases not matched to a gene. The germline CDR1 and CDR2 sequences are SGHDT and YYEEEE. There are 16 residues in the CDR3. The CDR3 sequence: CASSLTTWTGKETQYF. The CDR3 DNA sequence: TGTGCCAGCAGCTTAACCACCTGGACAGGAAAAGAGACCCAGTACTTC.

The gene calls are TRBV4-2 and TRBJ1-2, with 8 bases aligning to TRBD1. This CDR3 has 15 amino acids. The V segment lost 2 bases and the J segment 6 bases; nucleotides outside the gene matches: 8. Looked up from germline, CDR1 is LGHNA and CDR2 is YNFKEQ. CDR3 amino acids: CASSQCNRGGNGYTF. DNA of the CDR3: TGTGCCAGCAGCCAATGTAACAGGGGGGGGAATGGCTACACCTTC.